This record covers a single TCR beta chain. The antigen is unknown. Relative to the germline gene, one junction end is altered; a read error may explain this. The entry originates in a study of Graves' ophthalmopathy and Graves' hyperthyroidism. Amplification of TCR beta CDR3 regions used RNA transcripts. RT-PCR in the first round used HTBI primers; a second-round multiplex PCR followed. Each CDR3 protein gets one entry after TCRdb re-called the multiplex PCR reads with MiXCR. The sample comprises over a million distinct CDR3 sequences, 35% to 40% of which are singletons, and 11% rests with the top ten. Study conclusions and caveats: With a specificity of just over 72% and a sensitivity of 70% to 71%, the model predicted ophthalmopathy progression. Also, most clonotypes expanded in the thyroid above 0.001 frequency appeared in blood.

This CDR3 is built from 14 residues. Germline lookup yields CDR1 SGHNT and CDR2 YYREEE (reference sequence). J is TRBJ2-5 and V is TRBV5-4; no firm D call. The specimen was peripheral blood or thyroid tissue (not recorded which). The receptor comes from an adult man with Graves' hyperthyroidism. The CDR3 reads CAGSNGRTQETQYF. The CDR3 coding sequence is TGTGCCGGCAGCAACGGACGGACCCAAGAGACCCAGTACTTC.